These 10 T cell receptor beta chains originate from one sample sequenced in a study of blood T cell repertoires in COVID-19. Measured with immunoSEQ multiplex PCR; TCRdb has only the in-frame clones, and not every one. In the table there are about 440,000 clones, around 90% of which are singletons. The sample comprised PBMCs or T cells enriched from blood (not recorded which). The receptors were gathered from a woman between 18 and 30 years old with acute COVID-19.

V usage is TRBV18 and J usage is TRBJ2-3, with D perhaps matching TRBD1 (6 bases). The germline V gene has CDR1 KGHSH and CDR2 LQKENI. With 1 base removed from V and 5 bases from J, the gap between germline ends came to 7 bases. The CDR3 runs 13 residues. The chain's CDR3 is CASSPQGEDTQYF. The DNA of the CDR3 is TGTGCCAGCTCACCACAGGGGGAAGATACGCAGTATTTT.

V gene TRBV3-1 (or the pseudogene TRBV3-2) combines with J gene TRBJ2-2; 11 positions match TRBD1. The germline gives CDR1 LGHDT, CDR2 YNNKEL (reference sequence). J was trimmed by 5 bases and V by 6 bases; bases with no gene match: 5. The CDR3 totals 15 residues. This chain's CDR3 is CASRPGQGGTGELFF. The CDR3 DNA sequence: TGTGCCAGCAGACCGGGACAGGGGGGAACCGGGGAGCTGTTTTTT.

The CDR3 is CASSLSSQGLREKLFF. CDR3 nucleotides: TGTGCCAGCAGCTTATCCTCCCAGGGTCTTCGTGAAAAACTGTTTTTT. V gene TRBV7-9 combines with J gene TRBJ1-4, with TRBD1 as a possible D gene (5 bases). The CDR3 is 16 amino acids. The germline V gene encodes CDR1 SEHNR and CDR2 FQNEAQ (reference sequence). V was clipped by 2 bases and J by 7 bases, with 17 bases between them.

V and J are TRBV27 and TRBJ2-5; weak D call: TRBD2 (6 bases). V was shortened by 1 base and J by 10 bases, with 13 bases between the two germline ends. The CDR3 contains 13 residues. Germline V gene lookup returns CDR1 MNHEY and CDR2 SMNVEV (reference sequence). CDR3 in DNA: TGTGCCAGCAGTTTATATGCGGGGAGCATCCAGTACTTC. This codes for CASSLYAGSIQYF.

The rearrangement uses TRBV7-9 and TRBJ2-7; weak D call: TRBD2 (5 bases). Trimming stripped 2 bases from V and 0 bases from J, with 8 bases between. Germline V CDR1 and CDR2: SEHNR, FQNEAQ (reference sequence). This CDR3 spans 14 amino acids. The CDR3 reads CASSLPAASYEQYF. DNA for the CDR3: TGTGCCAGCAGCTTACCAGCGGCCTCCTACGAGCAGTACTTC.

This clone was seen only once. The chain carries TRBV6-5 and TRBJ2-7, with D possibly being TRBD1 (6 bases). This CDR3 has 15 residues. V lost 6 bases and J 0 bases, leaving 15 bases between the germline ends. Per germline, CDR1 MNHEY and CDR2 SVGAGI. The CDR3 here is CASRQGQSSSYEQYF. CDR3 DNA sequence: TGTGCCAGCAGACAAGGACAGTCAAGCTCCTACGAGCAGTACTTC.

V usage is TRBV5-5 and J usage is TRBJ1-4, with D perhaps TRBD1 (5 bases). The germline gives CDR1 SGHKS, CDR2 YYEKEE (reference sequence). The ends were cut back, 2 bases at V and 4 bases at J, with 9 bases in the middle. The CDR3 has 14 amino acids. CDR3 in amino acids: CASSFAGLNEKLFF. CDR3 nucleotides: TGTGCCAGCAGCTTCGCAGGGCTTAATGAAAAACTGTTTTTT.

This sequence joins TRBV28 and TRBJ1-6; D might be TRBD1 (6 bases). This CDR3 comprises 14 residues. The germline V and J ends were trimmed by 9 bases and 6 bases, with 15 bases remaining between them. The germline V gene encodes CDR1 MDHEN and CDR2 SYDVKM. CDR3: CASSPGQPNSPLHF. The CDR3 DNA follows: TGTGCCAGTTCACCGGGACAACCTAATTCACCCCTCCACTTT.

The gene calls are TRBV19 and TRBJ1-4, with 8 bases fitting TRBD1. CDR1 is LNHDA and CDR2 is SQIVND in the germline V gene (reference sequence). V shed 6 bases, J shed 5 bases, and the junction held 8 bases outside the gene matches. The CDR3 is 15 amino acids. The CDR3 nucleotides read TGTGCCAGTAGCAGCTCAGGGGGCCCAAATGAAAAACTGTTTTTT. It yields the protein CASSSSGGPNEKLFF.

The chain employs TRBV6-5 and TRBJ1-2; TRBD1 matches 10 bases. The CDR3 loop spans 15 amino acids. From germline, CDR1 is MNHEY and CDR2 SVGAGI. Trimming at V came to 6 bases and at J to 1 base, leaving 5 bases not matched to a gene. The CDR3 DNA follows: TGTGCCAGCAGACCCGGGACAGGGGTTAACTATGGCTACACCTTC. The encoded protein is CASRPGTGVNYGYTF.